The entry that follows covers one TCR beta chain sequence. This CDR3 region has 17 residues. The ends were cut back, 5 bases at V and 3 bases at J, with 19 bases in the middle. Germline lookup yields CDR1 SGHAT and CDR2 FQNNGV. Profiled with immunoSEQ multiplex PCR; TCRdb holds only in-frame clones, not every one. The table has some 290,000 clones, 90% to 95% seen once. These data come from a study of blood T cell repertoires in COVID-19. Study details: Material from acute and convalescent COVID-19 was sourced from the United States, Italy and Spain.

V gene TRBV11-2 combines with J gene TRBJ2-2, with TRBD1 as a possible D gene (6 bases). The sample comprised PBMCs or T cells enriched from blood (not recorded which). The TCR comes from a woman in her twenties or thirties who had been exposed to COVID-19. The CDR3 region is CASSGFIRDTYTGELFF. In DNA, the CDR3 is TGTGCCAGCAGCGGTTTTATCAGGGACACCTACACCGGGGAGCTGTTTTTT.